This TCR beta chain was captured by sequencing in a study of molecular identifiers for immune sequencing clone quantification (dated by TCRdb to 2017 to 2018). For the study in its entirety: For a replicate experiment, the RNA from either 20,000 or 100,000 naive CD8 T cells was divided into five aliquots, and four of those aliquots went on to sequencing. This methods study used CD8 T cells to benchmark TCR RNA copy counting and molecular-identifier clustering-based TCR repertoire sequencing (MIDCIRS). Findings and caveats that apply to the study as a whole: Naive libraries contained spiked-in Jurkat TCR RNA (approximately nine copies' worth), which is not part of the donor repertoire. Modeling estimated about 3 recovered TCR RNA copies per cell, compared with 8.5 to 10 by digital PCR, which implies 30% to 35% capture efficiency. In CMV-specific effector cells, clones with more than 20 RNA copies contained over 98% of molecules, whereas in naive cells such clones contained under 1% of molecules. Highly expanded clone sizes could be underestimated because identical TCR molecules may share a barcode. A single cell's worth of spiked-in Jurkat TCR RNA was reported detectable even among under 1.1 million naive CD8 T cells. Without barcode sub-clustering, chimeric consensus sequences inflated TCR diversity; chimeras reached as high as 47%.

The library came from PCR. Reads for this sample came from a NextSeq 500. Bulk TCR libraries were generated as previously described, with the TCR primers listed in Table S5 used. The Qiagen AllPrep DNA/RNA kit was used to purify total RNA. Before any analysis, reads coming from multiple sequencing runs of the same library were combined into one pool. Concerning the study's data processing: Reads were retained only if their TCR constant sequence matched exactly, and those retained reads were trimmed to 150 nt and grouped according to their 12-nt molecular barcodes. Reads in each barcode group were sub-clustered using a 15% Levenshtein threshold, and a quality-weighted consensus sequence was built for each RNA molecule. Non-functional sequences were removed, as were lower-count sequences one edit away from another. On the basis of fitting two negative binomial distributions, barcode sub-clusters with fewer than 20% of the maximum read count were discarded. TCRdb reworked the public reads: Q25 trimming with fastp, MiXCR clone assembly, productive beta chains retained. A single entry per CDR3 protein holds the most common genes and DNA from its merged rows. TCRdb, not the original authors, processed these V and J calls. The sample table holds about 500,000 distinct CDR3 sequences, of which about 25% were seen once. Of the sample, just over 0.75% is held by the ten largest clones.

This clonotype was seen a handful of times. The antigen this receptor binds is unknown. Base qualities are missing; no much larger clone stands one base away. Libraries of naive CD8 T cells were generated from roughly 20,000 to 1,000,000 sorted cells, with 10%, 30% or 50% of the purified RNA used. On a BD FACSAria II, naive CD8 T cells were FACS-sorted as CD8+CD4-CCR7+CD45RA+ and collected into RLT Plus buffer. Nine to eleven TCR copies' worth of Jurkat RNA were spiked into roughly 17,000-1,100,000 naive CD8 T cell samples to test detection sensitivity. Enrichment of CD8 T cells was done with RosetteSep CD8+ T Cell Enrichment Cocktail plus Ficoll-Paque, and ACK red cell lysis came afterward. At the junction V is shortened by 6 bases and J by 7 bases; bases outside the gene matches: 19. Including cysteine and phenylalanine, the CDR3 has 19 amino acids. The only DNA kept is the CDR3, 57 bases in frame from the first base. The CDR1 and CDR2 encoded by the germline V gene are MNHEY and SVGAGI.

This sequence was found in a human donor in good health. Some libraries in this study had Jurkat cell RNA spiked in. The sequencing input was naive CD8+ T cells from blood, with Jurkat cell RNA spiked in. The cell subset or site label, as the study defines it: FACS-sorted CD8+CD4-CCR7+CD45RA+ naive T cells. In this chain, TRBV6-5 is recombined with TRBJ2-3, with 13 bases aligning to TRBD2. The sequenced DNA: TGTGCCAGCAGGTCACCCACGACTAGCGGGGGGCCCCCCACTCATACGCAGTATTTT. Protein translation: CASRSPTTSGGPPTHTQYF.